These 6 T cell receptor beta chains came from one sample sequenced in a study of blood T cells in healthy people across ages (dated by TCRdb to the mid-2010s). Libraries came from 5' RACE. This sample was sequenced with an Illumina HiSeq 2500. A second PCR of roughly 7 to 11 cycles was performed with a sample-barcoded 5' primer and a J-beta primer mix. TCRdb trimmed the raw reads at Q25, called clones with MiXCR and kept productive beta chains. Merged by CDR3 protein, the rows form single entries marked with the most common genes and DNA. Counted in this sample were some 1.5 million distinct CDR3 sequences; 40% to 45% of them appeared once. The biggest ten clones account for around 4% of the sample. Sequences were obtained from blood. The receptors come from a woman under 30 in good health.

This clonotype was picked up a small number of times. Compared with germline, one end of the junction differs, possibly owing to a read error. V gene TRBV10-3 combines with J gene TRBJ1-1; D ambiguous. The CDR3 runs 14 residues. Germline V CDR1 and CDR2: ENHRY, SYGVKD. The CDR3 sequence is CAISEEGVKTEAFF. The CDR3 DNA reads TGTGCCATCAGTGAGGAGGGAGTGAAGACTGAAGCTTTCTTT.

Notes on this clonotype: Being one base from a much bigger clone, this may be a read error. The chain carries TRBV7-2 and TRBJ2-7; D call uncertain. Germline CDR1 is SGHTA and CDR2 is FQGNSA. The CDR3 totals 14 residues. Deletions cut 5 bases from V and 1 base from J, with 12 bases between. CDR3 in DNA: TGTGCCAGCAGCCTACAGACCGATTCCTACGAGCAGTACTTC. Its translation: CASSLQTDSYEQYF. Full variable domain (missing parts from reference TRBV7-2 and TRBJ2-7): GAGVSQSPSNKVTEKGKDVELRCDPISGHTALYWYRQSLGQGLEFLIYFQGNSAPDKSGLPSDRFSAERTGGSVSTLTIQRTQQEDSAVYLCASSLQTDSYEQYFGPGTRLTVT.

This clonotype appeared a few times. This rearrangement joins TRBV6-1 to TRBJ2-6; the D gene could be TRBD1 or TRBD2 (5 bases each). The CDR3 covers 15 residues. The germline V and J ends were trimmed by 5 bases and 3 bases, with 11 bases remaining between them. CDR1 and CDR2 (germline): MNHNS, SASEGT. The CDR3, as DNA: TGTGCCAGCAGTTTAAGGGACGGTGGGGCCAACGTCCTGACTTTC. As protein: CASSLRDGGANVLTF.

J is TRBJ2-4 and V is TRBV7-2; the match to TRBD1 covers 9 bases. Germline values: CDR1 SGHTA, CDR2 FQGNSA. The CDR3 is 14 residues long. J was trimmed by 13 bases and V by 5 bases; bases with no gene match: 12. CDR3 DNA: TGTGCCAGCAGCCCCGGGACAGGGTTACGGGAGCAGTACTTC. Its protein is CASSPGTGLREQYF. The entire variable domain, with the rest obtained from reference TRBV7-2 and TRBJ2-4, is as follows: GAGVSQSPSNKVTEKGKDVELRCDPISGHTALYWYRQSLGQGLEFLIYFQGNSAPDKSGLPSDRFSAERTGGSVSTLTIQRTQQEDSAVYLCASSPGTGLREQYFGAGTRLSVL.

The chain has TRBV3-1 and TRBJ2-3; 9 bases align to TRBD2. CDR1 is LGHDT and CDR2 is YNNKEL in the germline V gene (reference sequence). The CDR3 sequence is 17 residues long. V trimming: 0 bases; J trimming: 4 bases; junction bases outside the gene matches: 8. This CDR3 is CASSQDSSAGGPDTQYF. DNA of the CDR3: TGTGCCAGCAGCCAAGACTCGTCGGCGGGGGGGCCAGATACGCAGTATTTT.

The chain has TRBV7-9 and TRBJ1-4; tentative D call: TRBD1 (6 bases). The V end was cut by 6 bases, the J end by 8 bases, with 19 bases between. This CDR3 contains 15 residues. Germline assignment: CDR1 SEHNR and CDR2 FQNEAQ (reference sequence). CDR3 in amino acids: CASRPTGKSGEKLFF. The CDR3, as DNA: TGTGCCAGCAGGCCCACAGGGAAGAGTGGGGAAAAACTGTTTTTT.